The TCR beta chain described here comes from a study of T-cell reconstitution after alpha-beta-depleted transplantation in children (dated by TCRdb to the mid-2010s). Regarding the complete study: The study quantitatively tracked T-cell immune reconstitution after TCRalphabeta/CD19-depleted allogeneic hematopoietic cell transplantation in children using TCR repertoire profiling.

Library generation was performed with PCR. The data were produced on an Illumina HiSeq 2500. TCR library preparation used molecular barcoding, with unique molecular identifiers applied to normalize quantification of the TCRbeta repertoire. TCRdb took the public reads, trimmed them with fastp at Q25, ran MiXCR for clone calling and kept in-frame beta chains. CDR3 protein duplicates are merged, each entry listing the most common genes and DNA. A total of 600,000 or so distinct CDR3 sequences appear in this sample, more than 20% of them only once. Clones ranked in the top ten supply over 12% of the sample. As to this clonotype: Its antigen is unknown. Per-base qualities were not stored, and no clone one base away is much larger.

Paper-wide results and their limitations: Apparently early alphabetaT-cell count recovery about two months after transplant reportedly relied on only several hundred rapidly expanded clones derived from non-depleted graft cells. The high TCRbeta diversity at day 60 in some patients was ascribed to recipient T cells and intrathymic progenitors that had survived conditioning. The frequencies of hyperexpanded clones fell over the following months, and after one year, T-cell counts and TCRbeta diversity were mostly attributed to newly produced T cells.

The sample's treatment or condition label, decoded: allogeneic hematopoietic cell transplantation with graft depleted of TCRalphabeta T cells and CD19 B cells. TCRalphabeta/CD19-depleted allogeneic hematopoietic cell grafts were given to the transplant recipients, all of whom were children. This TCR came from a boy under two years old who had a stem cell transplant for acute myeloid leukemia, so the T cells may come from the graft donor. The specimen comprised PBMCs, mostly from graft donor cells, sampled 360 days after TCRalphabeta/CD19-depleted stem cell transplant.

The base sequence is TGTGCCAGCAGTTCAATAGTCCCAAGGAGATCTGGGGCCAACGTCCTGACTTTC. Its product reads: CASSSIVPRRSGANVLTF. The V and J genes are TRBV28 and TRBJ2-6; no D gene call is confident. Taken from the germline V gene, the CDR1 and CDR2 loops are MDHEN and SYDVKM. V is cut by 4 bases and J by 1 base, and the space between the germline ends is 17 bases. The CDR3 starts with the cysteine, ends with the phenylalanine, and has 18 residues. Solely the CDR3 DNA is kept, with 54 bases framed from the first base. With all but the CDR3 taken from the reference TRBV28 and TRBJ2-6 genes, the full variable domain is: DVKVTQSSRYLVKRTGEKVFLECVQDMDHENMFWYRQDPGLGLRLIYFSYDVKMKEKGDIPEGYSVSREKKERFSLILESASTNQTSMYLCASSSIVPRRSGANVLTFGAGSRLTVL.